Presented here are 29 T cell receptor beta chains from one specimen sequenced in a study of radiotherapy plus CTLA-4 blockade in lung cancer. Method: immunoSEQ multiplex PCR; TCRdb's copy keeps in-frame clones and lacks some. The data show tens of thousands of clones, 72% seen once. This sample comprised peripheral blood, obtained from a patient treated with radiotherapy plus ipilimumab. The receptors derive from a human donor with non-small cell lung cancer who had stable disease on radiotherapy plus ipilimumab.

V usage is TRBV7-2 and J usage is TRBJ2-5, with 11 bases that match TRBD2. The J call is in doubt because the DNA end fits TRBJ2-7 better. The CDR3 is 18 amino acids. Germline-derived CDR1 and CDR2 are SGHTA and FQGNSA. The CDR3 is CASSLAASGGRSVYEQYF. CDR3 in DNA: TGTGCCAGCAGCTTAGCGGCTAGCGGGGGGCGGTCGGTCTACGAGCAGTACTTC.

The J gene is TRBJ2-7, the V gene TRBV2; 7 bases agree with TRBD2. The CDR3 is 14 amino acids. Germline trimming cut 7 bases from V and 5 bases from J; bases unmatched to any gene: 11. CDR1 and CDR2 (germline): SNHLY, FYNNEI. CDR3 in DNA: TGTGCCAGCATCCCCATGGGAGGGTTCAACGAGCAGTACTTC. Translation: CASIPMGGFNEQYF.

J is TRBJ2-3 and V is TRBV9, with 12 nucleotides matching TRBD2. CDR1 and CDR2 from the germline V gene are SGDLS and YYNGEE. The trim removed 0 bases at V and 5 bases at J, leaving 7 bases unmatched. The CDR3 consists of 17 residues. Here the CDR3 reads CASSVAPSGGARDTQYF. The CDR3 DNA is TGTGCCAGCAGCGTAGCTCCTAGCGGGGGGGCCAGAGATACGCAGTATTTT.

The gene calls are TRBV18 and TRBJ2-7; 15 bases are a match to TRBD2. The CDR3 has 19 residues. CDR1 and CDR2 from the germline V gene are KGHSH and LQKENI. V lost 3 bases, J lost 0 bases, and 9 bases stayed unmatched. The CDR3 bases are TGTGCCAGCTCACCCACGGGACTAGCGGGGGGCCGGAACTCCTACGAGCAGTACTTC. Its translation is CASSPTGLAGGRNSYEQYF.

The rearrangement uses TRBV6-6 and TRBJ1-2; no definite D call. Germline CDR1 is MNHNY and CDR2 is SVGAGI (reference sequence). V lost 2 bases to trimming and J lost 4 bases, with 11 bases between them. This CDR3 is 14 amino acids long. In DNA, the CDR3 is TGTGCCAGCAGTTACGGACTGGGAGGCTATGGCTACACCTTC. This encodes CASSYGLGGYGYTF.

Here the CDR3 reads CASSYQGQQGSPLHF. Here the CDR3 DNA reads TGCGCCAGCAGTTATCAGGGACAGCAGGGTTCACCCCTCCACTTT. The V call is TRBV5-1, the J call TRBJ1-6; 7 nucleotides agree with TRBD1. This CDR3 is built from 15 residues. Germline CDR1 SGHRS, CDR2 YFSETQ. With V trimmed by 5 bases and J by 9 bases, 11 bases remained unmatched.

V and J are TRBV4-1 and TRBJ2-2; TRBD2 matches at 7 bases. The CDR3 contains 15 residues. Germline V gives CDR1 MGHRA, CDR2 YSYEKL. V trimming: 8 bases; J trimming: 3 bases; junction bases outside the gene matches: 9. CDR3 amino acids: CASRAGRGYTGELFF. CDR3 coding DNA: TGCGCCAGCCGGGCGGGGCGGGGGTACACCGGGGAGCTGTTTTTT.

This chain connects TRBV15 to TRBJ1-3; unclear D gene. Germline CDR1 and CDR2: LNHNV and YYDKDF (reference sequence). Trimming stripped 2 bases from V and 0 bases from J, with 17 bases between. The CDR3 has 18 residues. As DNA, the CDR3 is TGTGCCACCAGCAGATCGGGAGCGAGGGTTTCCTCTGGAAACACCATATATTTT. Translated: CATSRSGARVSSGNTIYF.

This clone came up a few times. This chain uses TRBV5-6 with TRBJ1-1, with D possibly TRBD1 on 5 matching bases. The CDR3 covers 14 residues. Germline V gene sequence: CDR1 SGHDT, CDR2 YYEEEE. V shed 4 bases and J shed 4 bases, with 14 bases lying between them. Written as DNA, the CDR3 is TGTGCCAGCAGCAGGAGGGGCAGGGTCACTGAAGCTTTCTTT. Translation gives CASSRRGRVTEAFF.

The rearrangement joins TRBV7-9 to TRBJ1-3, with a possible D match to TRBD1 (6 bases). V was cut by 5 bases and J by 4 bases, with 15 bases left in between. CDR3 length equals 15 residues. CDR1 is SEHNR and CDR2 is FQNEAQ in the germline V gene (reference sequence). The CDR3 loop reads CASSTNRAGGNTIYF. The CDR3 bases are TGTGCCAGCAGCACAAACAGGGCGGGCGGAAACACCATATATTTT.

This chain uses TRBV18 with TRBJ1-4, with a weak D call TRBD1 (6 bases). The CDR3 is made up of 15 amino acids. The ends were cut back, 3 bases at V and 4 bases at J, with 12 bases in the middle. Germline CDR1 KGHSH, CDR2 LQKENI. Here the CDR3 reads CASSPEDSDNEKLFF. As DNA, the CDR3 is TGTGCCAGCTCACCGGAGGACAGTGATAATGAAAAACTGTTTTTT.

The rearrangement uses TRBV5-1 and TRBJ1-2; 11 bases align to TRBD1. Trimming removed 6 bases from V and 6 bases from J; junction bases left unmatched: 13. Germline lookup yields CDR1 SGHRS and CDR2 YFSETQ. This CDR3 is 16 amino acids long. The CDR3 sequence is CASTIGTGGLKDGYTF. CDR3 DNA sequence: TGCGCCAGCACGATTGGGACAGGGGGATTAAAGGATGGCTACACCTTC.

V and J are TRBV28 and TRBJ1-2, with D hard to call. V was shortened by 1 base and J by 5 bases, with 11 bases between the two germline ends. The CDR3 sequence is 14 residues long. Germline assignment: CDR1 MDHEN and CDR2 SYDVKM. CDR3 nucleotides: TGTGCCAGCAGTTTATACCCGGAGTCGTATGGCTACACCTTC. Translation gives CASSLYPESYGYTF.

This clone was seen a single time. The chain combines TRBV4-2 with TRBJ2-3; 8 bases map to TRBD2. The germline CDR1 and CDR2 sequences are LGHNA and YNFKEQ. The CDR3 has 14 residues. V lost 1 base and J lost 11; bases outside the gene matches: 8. In nucleotides, the CDR3 is TGTGCCAGCAGCCAAGTCGGGGGGGCCAGGTGGCAGTATTTT. Amino acid sequence: CASSQVGGARWQYF.

The V gene is TRBV29-1, the J gene TRBJ1-2; D is undetermined. Trimming removed 2 bases from V and 8 bases from J, with 15 bases in between. Germline V CDR1 and CDR2: SQVTM, ANQGSEA. The CDR3 is made up of 13 amino acids. As DNA, the CDR3 is TGCAGCGTTGAATTCGTGATTACTCGAGGCTACACCTTC. Amino acid sequence: CSVEFVITRGYTF.

CDR3 region: CASSRRGRAATNTEAFF. CDR3 in DNA: TGTGCCAGCAGCCGCAGGGGGCGGGCTGCGACGAACACTGAAGCTTTCTTT. The chain couples TRBV7-6 to TRBJ1-1; 8 nucleotides align to TRBD1. The J segment lost 1 base and the V segment lost 5 bases, leaving 12 bases of the junction unmatched. The length of the CDR3 is 17 residues. Germline V CDR1 and CDR2: SGHVS, FNYEAQ.

The CDR3 bases are TGCGCCAGCAGCTCCGGGGGAAGGGGCTATAATTCACCCCTCCACTTT. As protein: CASSSGGRGYNSPLHF. The rearrangement joins TRBV5-1 to TRBJ1-6, with D possibly being TRBD1 (5 bases). V lost 3 bases, J lost 3 bases, and 13 bases lay in between. The germline V gene has CDR1 SGHRS and CDR2 YFSETQ. The length of the CDR3 is 16 residues.

This chain joins TRBV10-1 and TRBJ2-7, with a possible D match to TRBD2 (5 bases). The CDR3 spans 15 residues. Germline V gives CDR1 WNHNN, CDR2 SYGVQD (reference sequence). Trimming stripped 0 bases from V and 6 bases from J, with 15 bases between. The CDR3 protein is CASSESLGTRTEQYF. The CDR3 coding sequence is TGCGCCAGCAGTGAGTCGCTGGGAACTAGAACCGAGCAGTACTTC.

V gene TRBV7-2 combines with J gene TRBJ1-1; no clear D gene. The V gene lost 3 bases and the J gene lost 4 bases, with 6 bases spanning the gap. This CDR3 region has 12 residues. The germline V gene encodes CDR1 SGHTA and CDR2 FQGNSA. The CDR3 nucleotides read TGTGCCAGCAGCTTTTATAGCACTGAAGCTTTCTTT. This translates into CASSFYSTEAFF.

This clone was counted once. The chain uses TRBV2 and TRBJ1-5, with D perhaps TRBD1 (6 bases). CDR1 is SNHLY, CDR2 FYNNEI, per germline. Trimming cost V 8 bases and J 2 bases, with 13 bases left between them. The CDR3 has 14 amino acids. The CDR3 DNA follows: TGTGCCAGCCGGCAGGGGTACCGCAATCAGCCCCAGCATTTT. It codes for CASRQGYRNQPQHF.

This clone was counted only a few times. This sequence joins TRBV6-5 and TRBJ2-3; no reliable D call. V lost 6 bases and J lost 5, with 6 bases in between. The germline gives CDR1 MNHEY, CDR2 SVGAGI. The CDR3 has 11 amino acids. CDR3 residues: CASSAQDTQYF. CDR3 nucleotide sequence: TGTGCCAGCAGCGCGCAAGATACGCAGTATTTT.

This clone was observed once. The J gene is TRBJ1-2, the V gene TRBV7-9; a weak D match, TRBD1 (6 bases). The ends were cut back, 0 bases at V and 6 bases at J, with 11 bases in the middle. This CDR3 is 14 amino acids long. CDR1 and CDR2 (germline): SEHNR, FQNEAQ (reference sequence). The CDR3 nucleotides read TGTGCCAGCAGCTTAGCCAGGGGTTTGGATGGCTACACCTTC. This codes for CASSLARGLDGYTF.

This chain connects TRBV21-1 to TRBJ1-3; the table's D call of TRBD1 was not tested on the DNA. TRBV21-1 is listed as a pseudogene. The CDR3 is 16 amino acids. Here the CDR3 DNA reads TGTGCCAGCCACAGAGTCACCAGGGGCCCTGGAAACACCATATATTTT. It codes for CASHRVTRGPGNTIYF.

V and J are TRBV7-9 and TRBJ1-2; unclear D gene. V was clipped by 5 bases and J by 8 bases, with 21 bases between them. CDR3 size: 15 residues. Germline CDR1 reads SEHNR; CDR2 reads FQNEAQ (reference sequence). The CDR3 DNA is TGTGCCAGCAGCCATCTGGAGGGCAGGACTAAGGGCTACACCTTC. The encoded protein is CASSHLEGRTKGYTF.

This clone occurred a few times. The chain employs TRBV6-6 and TRBJ1-5, with D unresolved. The germline gives CDR1 MNHNY, CDR2 SVGAGI (reference sequence). The CDR3 is 11 residues long. The V gene lost 8 bases and the J gene lost 3 bases, with 5 bases spanning the gap. CDR3 region: CASGVNQPQHF. The CDR3 DNA reads TGTGCCAGCGGAGTCAATCAGCCCCAGCATTTT.

This chain joins TRBV7-9 and TRBJ1-4; TRBD1 agrees at 9 bases. The CDR3 extends over 16 amino acids. Germline values: CDR1 SEHNR, CDR2 FQNEAQ (reference sequence). J lost 11 bases, V lost 5 bases, and 15 bases had no gene match. The CDR3 reads CASSTRSGTGFKKLFF. CDR3 DNA: TGTGCCAGCAGCACCAGAAGTGGGACAGGGTTTAAGAAACTGTTTTTT.

This clone was picked up a small number of times. This chain uses TRBV2 with TRBJ1-2; 8 bases map to TRBD1. This CDR3 spans 13 amino acids. V shed 4 bases, J shed 4 bases, and the junction held 2 bases outside the gene matches. The germline V gene encodes CDR1 SNHLY and CDR2 FYNNEI. The CDR3 loop is CASSAGQAYGYTF. CDR3 nucleotide sequence: TGTGCCAGCAGTGCGGGACAGGCCTATGGCTACACCTTC.

The chain employs TRBV5-6 and TRBJ2-1, with D hard to call. Germline values: CDR1 SGHDT, CDR2 YYEEEE. CDR3 size: 15 residues. V lost 4 bases and J lost 3, with 14 bases in between. The CDR3 DNA is TGTGCCAGCAGCCCCTATGAGAAATTCTACAATGAGCAGTTCTTC. It translates to CASSPYEKFYNEQFF.

The chain has TRBV6-5 and TRBJ2-3; possibly TRBD2 for D (5 bases). Germline V gives CDR1 MNHEY, CDR2 SVGAGI. Trimming stripped 7 bases from V and 5 bases from J, with 10 bases between. The CDR3 totals 12 residues. The CDR3 sequence is CASKGVGDTQYF. CDR3 sequence (DNA): TGTGCCAGCAAGGGAGTAGGAGATACGCAGTATTTT.